The clone carrying this TCR beta chain appeared many times. TCRdb used MiXCR to reprocess the RT-PCR reads, holding one entry per CDR3 protein. The sample records 920,000 or so distinct CDR3 sequences, around 17% being singletons. The data were taken from a study of patients and donors after allogeneic stem cell transplantation. CDR3 size: 13 residues. Trimming took off 0 bases at V and 6 bases at J, with 8 bases between the two ends. The germline V gene has CDR1 SGHRS and CDR2 YFSETQ. The sequence came from a human donor who was either an allogeneic HSCT recipient or a stem cell or donor lymphocyte infusion donor (not recorded which). It is not recorded whose cells these are; they may come from a transplant donor. The genes are TRBV5-1 and TRBJ2-3; no clear D. The sample taken for sequencing was blood, either unsorted or a sorted T cell fraction (not recorded which). CDR3 DNA: TGCGCCAGCAGCTTGGGTTGGGCTGATACGCAGTATTTT. It translates to CASSLGWADTQYF.